Each of the 27 T cell receptor beta chains below was sequenced from the same sample in a study of T cell changes during pregnancy in multiple sclerosis (dated by TCRdb to about 2019). Receptor libraries were prepared by the immunoSEQ multiplex PCR assay. Held by TCRdb, this immuneACCESS table contains in-frame sequences only and omits some clones. Under half of the omission traces to an unresolved V gene where checked; the cause of the rest is unknown. Recorded for this sample are tens of thousands of clones; 92% of them occurred a single time. Around 1.3% of the sample goes to the ten largest clones. This specimen was peripheral blood, taken in the second trimester of pregnancy. The receptors come from a female donor in good health, enrolled as a control in a pregnancy study.

The chain has TRBV28 and TRBJ2-7; D is ambiguous. Germline V gene lookup returns CDR1 MDHEN and CDR2 SYDVKM. The V end was cut by 5 bases, the J end by 2 bases, with 7 bases between. This CDR3 contains 12 residues. The CDR3 is CASSPQAYEQYF. The CDR3 region has the DNA TGTGCCAGCAGTCCCCAGGCCTACGAGCAGTACTTC.

This sequence joins TRBV7-9 and TRBJ2-7, with D possibly being TRBD1 (6 bases). The CDR3 consists of 15 residues. Trimming shortened V by 3 bases and J by 0 bases, and 12 bases separated the two germline ends. Germline values: CDR1 SEHNR, CDR2 FQNEAQ (reference sequence). As DNA, the CDR3 is TGTGCCAGCAGCTTGGGACATCCGTCCTCCTACGAGCAGTACTTC. This encodes CASSLGHPSSYEQYF. Drawing the rest from reference TRBV7-9 and TRBJ2-7, the complete variable domain is DTGVSQNPRHKITKRGQNVTFRCDPISEHNRLYWYRQTLGQGPEFLTYFQNEAQLEKSRLLSDRFSAERPKGSFSTLEIQRTEQGDSAMYLCASSLGHPSSYEQYFGPGTRLTVT.

The chain couples TRBV28 to TRBJ2-7; tentatively, D is TRBD2 (6 bases). Germline V gene lookup returns CDR1 MDHEN and CDR2 SYDVKM. The CDR3 extends over 16 amino acids. Trimming left V 3 bases short and J 3 bases short, with 18 bases between. The CDR3 sequence is CASSFKTPAGGYEQYF. In nucleotides, the CDR3 is TGTGCCAGCAGTTTCAAAACCCCGGCCGGGGGCTACGAGCAGTACTTC.

The chain links TRBV10-2 to TRBJ1-1, with D hard to call. Germline-derived CDR1 and CDR2 are WSHSY and SAAADI. The CDR3 is 11 amino acids. The ends were cut back, 2 bases at V and 11 bases at J, with 9 bases in the middle. CDR3 protein: CASSEGEAAFF. CDR3 DNA: TGCGCCAGCAGTGAGGGGGAGGCGGCTTTCTTT.

The chain couples TRBV13 to TRBJ1-3; D gene uncertain. Germline V gene data show CDR1 as PRHDT and CDR2 as FYEKMQ (reference sequence). The CDR3 sequence is 15 residues long. Trimming took off 1 base at V and 4 bases at J, with 11 bases between the two ends. The CDR3: CASSLVKAAGNTIYF. Written as DNA, the CDR3 is TGTGCCAGCAGCTTAGTTAAGGCGGCAGGAAACACCATATATTTT.

This chain joins TRBV9 and TRBJ2-5, with D possibly TRBD2 on 7 matching bases. The CDR3 runs 14 residues. Trimming shortened V by 5 bases and J by 5 bases, and 16 bases separated the two germline ends. The V gene's germline CDR1 is SGDLS and CDR2 YYNGEE. CDR3 protein: CASSQGQAGETQYF. As DNA, the CDR3 is TGTGCCAGCAGTCAGGGGCAAGCGGGGGAGACCCAGTACTTC.

V is TRBV28 and J is TRBJ1-2; D is unclear. This CDR3 is built from 14 residues. Between the trimmed V and J ends, which lost 6 bases and 4 bases, there was a span of 15 bases. In germline, CDR1 is MDHEN, CDR2 SYDVKM. The CDR3 nucleotides are TGTGCCAGCAGGTCGCCCACAGAAAGCTATGGCTACACCTTC. This codes for CASRSPTESYGYTF.

V gene TRBV10-1 combines with J gene TRBJ1-2; unclear D gene. V lost 3 bases, J lost 4 bases, and 12 bases lay in between. This CDR3 is built from 14 residues. Germline loops: CDR1 WNHNN, CDR2 SYGVQD (reference sequence). The CDR3 loop reads CASSDNTALYGYTF. The CDR3 bases are TGCGCCAGCAGTGACAATACAGCCCTCTATGGCTACACCTTC.

The chain carries TRBV2 and TRBJ2-7; D perhaps matches TRBD2 (5 bases). This CDR3 has 12 residues. The V gene lost 8 bases and the J gene lost 2 bases, with 10 bases spanning the gap. Germline V gives CDR1 SNHLY, CDR2 FYNNEI. CDR3 amino acids: CASPGDPYEQYF. The CDR3 DNA follows: TGTGCCAGCCCCGGGGATCCCTACGAGCAGTACTTC.

The chain joins TRBV23-1 to TRBJ1-2, with 7 bases fitting TRBD1. TRBV23-1 falls under the ORF class, with uncertain function. Unmatched junction bases numbered 6, after V lost 9 bases and J lost 8 bases. The CDR3 covers 11 residues. CDR3 sequence: CASITGDGYTF. CDR3 bases: TGCGCCAGTATTACAGGGGACGGCTACACCTTC.

The chain combines TRBV7-8 with TRBJ1-5; D perhaps matches TRBD1 (6 bases). The germline gives CDR1 SGHVS, CDR2 FQNEAQ. With 1 base removed from V and 2 bases from J, the gap between germline ends came to 15 bases. This CDR3 spans 17 amino acids. In DNA, the CDR3 is TGTGCCAGCAGCTTAGAGGGCAGGGGACCAGGCAATCAGCCCCAGCATTTT. Translation: CASSLEGRGPGNQPQHF.

The chain joins TRBV6-4 to TRBJ2-3; maybe TRBD2 (5 bases). V was shortened by 3 bases and J by 0 bases, with 10 bases between the two germline ends. CDR1 and CDR2 (germline): MRHNA, SNTAGT. CDR3 length equals 15 residues. The CDR3 nucleotides are TGTGCCAGCAGTGAAAGGCCTAGCAGCACAGATACGCAGTATTTT. Residues: CASSERPSSTDTQYF.

The chain is built from TRBV4-1 and TRBJ2-2, with D possibly being TRBD2 (6 bases). Per germline, CDR1 MGHRA and CDR2 YSYEKL. Deletions cut 1 base from V and 9 bases from J, with 12 bases between. The CDR3 contains 14 residues. Here the CDR3 DNA reads TGCGCCAGCAGCCAAGGCAGGGAGGTTTGGGAGCTGTTTTTT. Translating it yields CASSQGREVWELFF.

The J gene is TRBJ2-7, the V gene TRBV7-8, with 9 bases lining up with TRBD1. The CDR3 spans 14 residues. V trimming: 5 bases; J trimming: 6 bases; junction bases outside the gene matches: 8. Germline lookup yields CDR1 SGHVS and CDR2 FQNEAQ. The CDR3 sequence is CASSPDRGVREQYF. CDR3 DNA sequence: TGTGCCAGCAGCCCTGACAGGGGGGTCCGCGAGCAGTACTTC.

The chain uses TRBV7-2 and TRBJ1-2; 9 nucleotides match TRBD1. The length of the CDR3 is 16 residues. CDR1 is SGHTA, CDR2 FQGNSA, per germline. The V and J ends lost 5 bases and 3 bases, in that order; junction bases with no gene match: 10. For the CDR3, the DNA is TGTGCCAGCAGCCTCCGAACAGGGGGCGCGGACTATGGCTACACCTTC. Translated, it gives CASSLRTGGADYGYTF. Complete variable domain (other parts from reference TRBV7-2 and TRBJ1-2): GAGVSQSPSNKVTEKGKDVELRCDPISGHTALYWYRQSLGQGLEFLIYFQGNSAPDKSGLPSDRFSAERTGGSVSTLTIQRTQQEDSAVYLCASSLRTGGADYGYTFGSGTRLTVV.

For the CDR3, the DNA is TGTGCCAGCAGCTTTAGTACTAATGAAAAACTGTTTTTT. This encodes CASSFSTNEKLFF. The chain couples TRBV5-6 to TRBJ1-4; D remains ambiguous. CDR3 size: 13 residues. The V end was cut by 2 bases, the J end by 2 bases, with 4 bases between. Germline CDR1 SGHDT, CDR2 YYEEEE.

This chain joins TRBV11-2 and TRBJ1-2; D unresolved. CDR1 and CDR2 (germline): SGHAT, FQNNGV. V lost 2 bases and J lost 7, with 11 bases in between. The CDR3 has 13 amino acids. CDR3 in DNA: TGTGCCAGCAGCTTAAAAGGCGGGGTTGGCTACACCTTC. Translating it yields CASSLKGGVGYTF.

The rearrangement joins TRBV5-4 to TRBJ2-5, with a weak D call TRBD2 (6 bases). Germline assignment: CDR1 SGHNT and CDR2 YYREEE (reference sequence). V dropped 0 bases and J dropped 5 bases, with 20 bases sitting between them. This CDR3 spans 17 amino acids. The CDR3 loop is CASSLGWGERGGETQYF. The DNA of the CDR3 is TGTGCCAGCAGCTTGGGGTGGGGGGAACGGGGCGGGGAGACCCAGTACTTC.

The count of this clone is one. The chain recombines TRBV28 with TRBJ1-2, with unresolved D. This CDR3 comprises 11 residues. V gave up 10 bases and J gave up 8 bases, with 14 bases separating them. Germline V gene lookup returns CDR1 MDHEN and CDR2 SYDVKM. The CDR3 DNA follows: TGTGCCATCTCCCCCGCAGGAGGCTACACCTTC. It codes for CAISPAGGYTF.

This chain uses TRBV5-5 with TRBJ2-7; TRBD2 is a possible D gene (5 bases). Per the germline V gene, CDR1 is SGHKS and CDR2 is YYEKEE (reference sequence). Trimming took 0 bases from V and 4 from J, leaving 11 bases between them. The CDR3 has 14 amino acids. CDR3 protein: CASSLVGRDYEQYF. The CDR3 DNA reads TGTGCCAGCAGCTTGGTTGGCCGGGATTACGAGCAGTACTTC.

V usage is TRBV28 and J usage is TRBJ2-1; 7 bases line up with TRBD1. This CDR3 spans 13 amino acids. J was trimmed by 2 bases and V by 6 bases; bases with no gene match: 1. Germline CDR1 reads MDHEN; CDR2 reads SYDVKM. This CDR3 reads CASRGTAYNEQFF. In nucleotides, the CDR3 is TGTGCCAGCAGAGGGACAGCCTACAATGAGCAGTTCTTC.

The chain employs TRBV11-2 and TRBJ2-7; the D gene is possibly TRBD1 (5 bases). Deletions cut 2 bases from V and 4 bases from J, with 12 bases between. The CDR3 is 14 amino acids. Looked up from germline, CDR1 is SGHAT and CDR2 is FQNNGV. CDR3 protein: CASSLIRAYYEQYF. The CDR3 nucleotides are TGTGCCAGCAGCTTAATCAGGGCTTATTACGAGCAGTACTTC.

This chain joins TRBV10-3 and TRBJ1-3, with unresolved D. Germline loops: CDR1 ENHRY, CDR2 SYGVKD. The CDR3 loop spans 13 amino acids. V dropped 5 bases and J dropped 2 bases, with 7 bases sitting between them. CDR3 region: CAISPGTGNTIYF. The CDR3, as DNA: TGTGCCATCAGTCCAGGAACTGGAAACACCATATATTTT.

The chain combines TRBV12-5 with TRBJ2-5, with TRBD1 matching over 8 bases. The CDR3 runs to 14 residues. Looked up from germline, CDR1 is LGHNT and CDR2 is FRNRAP. V lost 6 bases to trimming and J lost 4 bases; unmatched junction nucleotides: 7. The CDR3 DNA reads as TGTGCTAGTGGATCGACAGGGGAAGGAGAGACCCAGTACTTC. Amino acids: CASGSTGEGETQYF.

The chain carries TRBV5-6 and TRBJ2-7, with unresolved D. The germline gives CDR1 SGHDT, CDR2 YYEEEE. This CDR3 is 15 amino acids long. Between the trimmed V and J ends, which lost 4 bases and 0 bases, there was a span of 14 bases. As DNA, the CDR3 is TGTGCCAGCAGCCGTAGCCAGATACTCTCCTACGAGCAGTACTTC. Translating it yields CASSRSQILSYEQYF.

This clone was picked up a small number of times. V and J are TRBV6-5 and TRBJ2-3, with 12 positions matching TRBD2. The germline gives CDR1 MNHEY, CDR2 SVGAGI. The CDR3 is made up of 15 amino acids. The trim removed 4 bases at V and 4 bases at J, leaving 3 bases unmatched. The CDR3 nucleotides read TGTGCCAGCAGTTTGACTAGCGGGAGCCCAGATACGCAGTATTTT. It specifies CASSLTSGSPDTQYF.

This chain connects TRBV19 to TRBJ1-1; 9 bases fit TRBD1. With V trimmed by 6 bases and J by 5 bases, 7 bases remained unmatched. This CDR3 comprises 14 residues. Germline V gene data show CDR1 as LNHDA and CDR2 as SQIVND (reference sequence). CDR3 nucleotide sequence: TGTGCCAGTAGCTACAGGGGGCTAGGAACTGAAGCTTTCTTT. As protein: CASSYRGLGTEAFF.